This T cell receptor beta chain is drawn from a study of cytomegalovirus exposure and HLA in healthy donors. Whole-study results and caveats: Researchers catalogued approximately 170 TCR beta chains as cytomegalovirus-associated.

About this clone: The antigen is not known.

Trimming took 4 bases from V and 6 from J; bases not matched to a gene: 3. Germline CDR1 and CDR2: MNHEY and SVGAGI. This CDR3 is 12 amino acids long. Profiled with immunoSEQ multiplex PCR; TCRdb holds only in-frame clones, not every one. Among about 140,000 clones listed, about 83% were seen once. What was sequenced was PBMCs. This chain joins TRBV6-5 and TRBJ2-7; TRBD1 matches at 7 bases. The TCR comes from a young woman in good health and CMV-seronegative. The CDR3 sequence: CASSFYRGEQYF. The CDR3 coding sequence is TGTGCCAGCAGTTTCTACAGGGGCGAGCAGTACTTC.